Listed here is a single TCR beta chain. Those enrolled, adults aged roughly 18 to 89 years, came from 25 or so US areas. Cohort placement rested on clinical history that participants reported themselves. It was within 2 weeks before study entry that exposed participants met a COVID-19 case. These data are taken from a study of blood T cell repertoires in COVID-19. Study-wide context: Both acute and convalescent COVID-19 samples were obtained from the United States, Italy and Spain.

Measured with immunoSEQ multiplex PCR; TCRdb has only the in-frame clones, and not every one. The table has more than 150,000 clones, over 70% seen once; the top ten hold roughly 14%. Looked up from germline, CDR1 is SQVTM and CDR2 is ANQGSEA. The V and J ends lost 4 bases and 5 bases, in that order; junction bases with no gene match: 17. This CDR3 has 16 amino acids. The chain links TRBV29-1 to TRBJ2-7; 7 bases map to TRBD2. This receptor was identified in a man in his fifties or sixties who had been exposed to COVID-19. Sequenced material: PBMCs or T cells enriched from blood (not recorded which). In DNA, the CDR3 is TGCAGCGTTGTGCCTGCGCGCGGGAGTCCAGGAGACGAGCAGTACTTC. This translates into CSVVPARGSPGDEQYF.